The 21 T cell receptor beta chains below all came from one sample that was sequenced in a study of shared clonotypes between healthy human individuals. Only in-frame clones appear in the TCRdb table, and some are missing; sequencing was by immunoSEQ multiplex PCR. Of millions of clones in the sample, around nine tenths were seen once. The specimen sequenced was naive CD4+ T cells sorted from blood. Regarding subset: CD45RA+ positively selected. All receptors derive from a man between 18 and 35 years old in good health.

The V call is TRBV2, the J call TRBJ2-3; the D gene is possibly TRBD2 (5 bases). Germline V gene lookup returns CDR1 SNHLY and CDR2 FYNNEI. This CDR3 is built from 14 residues. The V end was cut by 3 bases, the J end by 4 bases, with 11 bases between. Here the CDR3 DNA reads TGTGCCAGCAGTGAGTTCCTAGCAGCAGATACGCAGTATTTT. Translating it yields CASSEFLAADTQYF.

The chain uses TRBV5-3 and TRBJ2-1; 9 bases are shared with TRBD2. TRBV5-3 is flagged as an ORF with uncertain function. V dropped 5 bases and J dropped 9; count of bases not matched to a gene: 12. The CDR3 length is 15 residues. The CDR3 coding sequence is TGTGCCAGAAGACACGTAGCGGGAGTAGGGGGTGAGCAGTTCTTC. Its protein is CARRHVAGVGGEQFF.

This clone was detected a few times. Other DNA sequences within the sample encode an identical CDR3. The chain uses TRBV18 and TRBJ1-3; unclear D gene. This CDR3 has 13 amino acids. The germline V and J ends were trimmed by 2 bases and 0 bases, with 2 bases remaining between them. In germline, CDR1 is KGHSH, CDR2 LQKENI. The DNA of the CDR3 is TGTGCCAGCTCACCAAGCTCTGGAAACACCATATATTTT. Its protein product is CASSPSSGNTIYF.

Remarks on this clone: The sample carries other DNA sequences with the same CDR3. In DNA form, the CDR3 reads TGCGCCAGCAGCCTCGGACAGGTAGTCTCTGGGGCCAACGTCCTGACTTTC. It codes for CASSLGQVVSGANVLTF. The chain employs TRBV5-1 and TRBJ2-6; TRBD1 matches 7 bases. Germline CDR1 and CDR2: SGHRS and YFSETQ. The V segment lost 4 bases and the J segment 0 bases; nucleotides outside the gene matches: 7. The CDR3 covers 17 residues.

The chain is built from TRBV10-3 and TRBJ2-1; no firm D call. Germline CDR1 ENHRY, CDR2 SYGVKD. The CDR3 runs 11 residues. V was clipped by 7 bases and J by 3 bases, with 4 bases between them. The chain's CDR3 is CAITNYNEQFF. The CDR3 nucleotides read TGTGCCATCACCAACTACAATGAGCAGTTCTTC.

The chain employs TRBV5-1 and TRBJ2-1; 9 bases agree with TRBD1. The trim removed 2 bases at V and 7 bases at J, leaving 7 bases unmatched. The CDR3 loop spans 15 amino acids. CDR1 and CDR2 from the germline V gene are SGHRS and YFSETQ. CDR3 amino acids: CASSLGQGKANEQFF. The CDR3 DNA follows: TGCGCCAGCAGCTTAGGACAGGGGAAGGCAAATGAGCAGTTCTTC.

The chain employs TRBV5-6 and TRBJ1-4; tentatively, D is TRBD1 (5 bases). V shed 0 bases and J shed 8 bases, with 14 bases lying between them. Germline CDR1 is SGHDT and CDR2 is YYEEEE. The CDR3 contains 15 residues. The DNA for the CDR3 is TGTGCCAGCAGCTTGGGACCAAGGCCAGGGGAAAAACTGTTTTTT. Translating gives CASSLGPRPGEKLFF.

This rearrangement joins TRBV30 to TRBJ1-2, with D perhaps matching TRBD1 (5 bases). The CDR3 sequence is 15 residues long. V was pared by 0 bases and J by 5 bases, with 16 bases between. Germline V CDR1 and CDR2: GTSNPN, SVGIG (reference sequence). The chain's CDR3 is CAWSVGSGTKYGYTF. The DNA of the CDR3 is TGTGCCTGGAGTGTAGGGTCCGGGACGAAGTATGGCTACACCTTC.

This sequence joins TRBV27 and TRBJ1-1, with D maybe TRBD1 (6 bases). The CDR3 spans 15 residues. Germline V gene data show CDR1 as MNHEY and CDR2 as SMNVEV (reference sequence). V dropped 2 bases and J dropped 5 bases, with 15 bases sitting between them. In DNA, the CDR3 is TGTGCCAGCAGTTTAACCGGGGGGCGAGGGACTGAAGCTTTCTTT. Amino acids: CASSLTGGRGTEAFF.

The V gene is TRBV19, the J gene TRBJ1-5; D perhaps matches TRBD1 (6 bases). The germline CDR1 and CDR2 sequences are LNHDA and SQIVND (reference sequence). This CDR3 has 14 residues. V lost 3 bases and J lost 3, with 9 bases in between. The CDR3 sequence is CASSMDSDNQPQHF. The CDR3, as DNA: TGTGCCAGTAGTATGGACAGTGACAATCAGCCCCAGCATTTT.

In this sample, this clone turned up once. J is TRBJ2-1 and V is TRBV2; 13 bases fit TRBD2. The CDR3 consists of 15 residues. Unmatched junction bases numbered 6, after V lost 6 bases and J lost 7 bases. Germline V gene sequence: CDR1 SNHLY, CDR2 FYNNEI. CDR3 bases: TGTGCCAGCAGACAAGGGACTAGCGGGATGAATGAGCAGTTCTTC. Amino acid sequence: CASRQGTSGMNEQFF.

V gene TRBV28 combines with J gene TRBJ1-2, with TRBD1 matching over 10 bases. Trimming at V came to 5 bases and at J to 4 bases, leaving 4 bases not matched to a gene. The germline gives CDR1 MDHEN, CDR2 SYDVKM. The CDR3 sequence is 14 residues long. Written as DNA, the CDR3 is TGTGCCAGCAGTGGGGACAGGGGTCTCTATGGCTACACCTTC. Protein: CASSGDRGLYGYTF.

This chain uses TRBV19 with TRBJ2-2, with D possibly matching TRBD1 (6 bases). This CDR3 is built from 15 residues. Trimming removed 6 bases from V and 1 base from J, with 12 bases in between. Germline assignment: CDR1 LNHDA and CDR2 SQIVND (reference sequence). The CDR3 spells CASRLQGQNTGELFF. For the CDR3, the DNA is TGTGCCAGTAGATTACAGGGACAGAACACCGGGGAGCTGTTTTTT.

The chain carries TRBV6-5 and TRBJ1-1; D is ambiguous. Germline loops: CDR1 MNHEY, CDR2 SVGAGI. The V end was cut by 5 bases, the J end by 3 bases, with 10 bases between. CDR3 length equals 13 residues. The CDR3 sequence is CASSDQSYTEAFF. The CDR3, as DNA: TGTGCCAGCAGTGATCAGAGCTACACTGAAGCTTTCTTT.

A word on this clone: This same CDR3 is encoded by further DNA sequences in the sample. In DNA, the CDR3 is TGTGCCAGCAGCCGCGGGGAGACCCAGTACTTC. The encoded protein is CASSRGETQYF. The chain couples TRBV6-5 to TRBJ2-5; possibly TRBD2 for D (5 bases). The CDR3 length is 11 residues. In germline, CDR1 is MNHEY, CDR2 SVGAGI. V dropped 6 bases and J dropped 5 bases, with 7 bases sitting between them.

The chain is built from TRBV18 and TRBJ1-1; 8 bases are a match to TRBD1. CDR3 size: 15 residues. The trim removed 5 bases at V and 1 base at J, leaving 6 bases unmatched. CDR1 is KGHSH and CDR2 is LQKENI in the germline V gene. CDR3 nucleotides: TGTGCCAGCTCAAACCCTGGGACAGGGAACACTGAAGCTTTCTTT. Residues: CASSNPGTGNTEAFF. Combining the CDR3 with reference TRBV18 and TRBJ1-1 gives the whole variable domain NAGVMQNPRHLVRRRGQEARLRCSPMKGHSHVYWYRQLPEEGLKFMVYLQKENIIDESGMPKERFSAEFPKEGPSILRIQQVVRGDSAAYFCASSNPGTGNTEAFFGQGTRLTVV.

Turning to this clone: Other DNA sequences in this specimen translate into the identical CDR3. V and J are TRBV19 and TRBJ2-7; no definite D call. The CDR3 is 13 amino acids. V lost 5 bases to trimming and J lost 0 bases, with 8 bases between them. Germline CDR1 LNHDA, CDR2 SQIVND (reference sequence). This chain's CDR3 is CASSLGASYEQYF. Written as DNA, the CDR3 is TGTGCCAGTAGTTTGGGTGCCTCCTACGAGCAGTACTTC.

CDR3: CASSEGGGTKNEQFF. In nucleotides, the CDR3 is TGTGCCAGCAGTGAAGGTGGGGGGACTAAAAATGAGCAGTTCTTC. The rearrangement joins TRBV6-1 to TRBJ2-1; 7 positions agree with TRBD2. This CDR3 is built from 15 residues. V shed 1 base, J shed 7 bases, and the junction held 7 bases outside the gene matches. Per germline, CDR1 MNHNS and CDR2 SASEGT.

The chain combines TRBV5-6 with TRBJ1-1; D not certain. This CDR3 is 15 amino acids long. Germline V gives CDR1 SGHDT, CDR2 YYEEEE. Trimming stripped 4 bases from V and 0 bases from J, with 13 bases between. The CDR3 nucleotides read TGTGCCAGCAGCCCCACTGGGGAAATGAACACTGAAGCTTTCTTT. It translates to CASSPTGEMNTEAFF.

This sequence joins TRBV5-4 and TRBJ2-1; 9 bases match TRBD1. CDR1 and CDR2 (germline): SGHNT, YYREEE (reference sequence). The CDR3 sequence is 15 residues long. V lost 4 bases to trimming and J lost 6 bases; unmatched junction nucleotides: 8. In nucleotides, the CDR3 is TGTGCCAGCAGCGGGGGGGGACAGGGTGCCAATGAGCAGTTCTTC. Encoded protein: CASSGGGQGANEQFF.

This clone was observed once. The CDR3 sequence is CASTRTPPNRGYTF. DNA for the CDR3: TGCGCCAGCACCCGAACCCCCCCCAATCGGGGCTACACCTTC. The chain joins TRBV4-1 to TRBJ1-2, with D hard to call. The CDR3 totals 14 residues. Trimming took 7 bases from V and 8 from J, leaving 20 bases between them. The germline CDR1 and CDR2 sequences are MGHRA and YSYEKL.